This TCR beta chain was sequenced during a study of blood T cells in healthy people across ages. Findings of the study overall: Lack of knowledge of donor CMV status possibly confounded expanded clonotype changes.

Trimming cost V 2 bases and J 5 bases, with 14 bases left between them. CDR3 length equals 15 residues. CDR1 is SGHRS, CDR2 YFSETQ, per germline. With regard to this clonotype: Its antigen is currently unknown.

Together with a sample-barcoded 5' primer, a J-beta primer mix was included in a second PCR lasting about 6 to 11 cycles. TCRdb ran MiXCR on the 5' RACE reads and lists one entry per CDR3 protein. The sample has roughly 680,000 distinct CDR3 sequences, about 52% seen once. Every donor gave 8.5 to 10 milliliters of peripheral blood. The V and J genes are TRBV5-1 and TRBJ2-1; D is unresolved. Input material: blood. This clonotype was sampled from a woman aged 60 to 75 in good health. CDR3 in amino acids: CASSLFGLKDNEQFF. Here the CDR3 DNA reads TGCGCCAGCAGCTTATTTGGTCTAAAGGACAATGAGCAGTTCTTC.